This T cell receptor (beta chain) appears in the sequencing data of a study of blood T cell repertoires in COVID-19. Turning to the study itself: Donors in the United States, Italy and Spain gave samples during acute or convalescent COVID-19.

Authors' analysis steps: For nucleated cells, counts were estimated from reference gene primer amplification. Assay: immunoSEQ multiplex PCR; the TCRdb copy retains only in-frame clones and omits some. Clone size and V and J calls were adopted from that table, with D and trimming inferred from the DNA. The sample includes about 220,000 clones, around 88% of them seen just once. Germline V gene data show CDR1 as SEHNR and CDR2 as FQNEAQ (reference sequence). This CDR3 is 12 amino acids long. Trimming pared 4 bases from V and 7 bases from J, leaving 8 bases between. This clonotype was obtained from a woman in her 30s who had recovered from COVID-19. The genes are TRBV7-9 and TRBJ1-5; the D is unclear. The sequencing input was peripheral blood. CDR3 loop: CASSYSTQPQHF. The CDR3 DNA reads as TGTGCCAGCAGCTACTCAACGCAGCCCCAGCATTTT.